A single T cell receptor beta chain is shown here with its context. The data were obtained in a study of CD8 T cells in Susac syndrome. 0.5 to 1 ug RNA was reverse transcribed with random hexamers. MiXCR was run by TCRdb on the immunoSEQ multiplex PCR reads, yielding one entry per CDR3 protein. This table has a few hundred thousand distinct CDR3 sequences, over 85% appearing once. The CDR3 loop spans 14 amino acids. The germline CDR1 and CDR2 sequences are SGHAT and FQNNGV. V was pared by 5 bases and J by 4 bases, with 13 bases between. This chain links TRBV11-2 with TRBJ2-3; D not resolved. The source material was CD4+ T cells from PBMCs. The source is a human donor with multiple sclerosis. This chain's CDR3 is CASSPIWAPDTQYF. The CDR3 coding sequence is TGTGCCAGCAGCCCAATATGGGCCCCAGATACGCAGTATTTT.